These T cell receptor beta chains were read from a single sample in a study of T cells in Graves' hyperthyroidism and ophthalmopathy. TCRdb analysed the multiplex PCR reads with MiXCR anew, one entry per CDR3 protein. The table has hundreds of thousands of distinct CDR3 sequences, approximately 40% seen once; the top ten hold about 8.9%. Source material: blood. The source of these receptors is a man between 18 and 29 years old with Graves' hyperthyroidism. CDR3s include the opening cysteine and the closing phenylalanine or tryptophan. Fields, in order: clone size, D gene, J gene, V gene, CDR3 protein, CDR3 DNA. A D gene is named only where the DNA matches it firmly. Rows may omit the clone size; those that give it use once, few, many or a size class.

clone size: -
D gene: -
J gene: TRBJ2-3
V gene: TRBV10-3
CDR3 protein: CAISETTDTQYF
CDR3 DNA: TGTGCCATCAGTGAGACGACAGATACGCAGTATTTT

clone size: many
D gene: -
J gene: TRBJ2-5
V gene: TRBV24-1
CDR3 protein: CATSSGRETQYF
CDR3 DNA: TGTGCCACTTCCTCAGGGCGAGAGACCCAGTACTTC

clone size: -
D gene: -
J gene: TRBJ2-7
V gene: TRBV7-2
CDR3 protein: CASSSSESQSDEQYF
CDR3 DNA: TGTGCCAGCAGCTCCTCAGAGAGTCAGTCCGACGAGCAGTACTTC

clone size: -
D gene: -
J gene: TRBJ2-2
V gene: TRBV20-1
CDR3 protein: CSAEGGTDLNTGELFF
CDR3 DNA: TGCAGTGCTGAGGGGGGGACAGATTTGAACACCGGGGAGCTGTTTTTT

clone size: -
D gene: TRBD2
J gene: TRBJ2-7
V gene: TRBV7-6
CDR3 protein: CASSWTSGPYEQYF
CDR3 DNA: TGTGCCAGCAGTTGGACTAGCGGTCCCTACGAGCAGTACTTC

clone size: many
D gene: -
J gene: TRBJ1-1
V gene: TRBV14
CDR3 protein: CASSRRIGEYTEAFF
CDR3 DNA: TGTGCCAGCAGTAGGAGGATCGGGGAGTACACTGAAGCTTTCTTT

clone size: -
D gene: -
J gene: TRBJ2-7
V gene: TRBV29-1
CDR3 protein: CSVDEAAYEQYF
CDR3 DNA: TGCAGCGTTGACGAGGCAGCATACGAGCAGTACTTC

clone size: -
D gene: -
J gene: TRBJ2-5
V gene: TRBV9
CDR3 protein: CASSVGLGDQETQYF
CDR3 DNA: TGTGCCAGCAGCGTAGGTCTCGGGGACCAAGAGACCCAGTACTTC

clone size: -
D gene: -
J gene: TRBJ1-3
V gene: TRBV7-9
CDR3 protein: CASSQSGVSGNTIYF
CDR3 DNA: TGTGCCAGCAGCCAATCCGGGGTCTCTGGAAACACCATATATTTT

clone size: few
D gene: -
J gene: TRBJ1-2
V gene: TRBV9
CDR3 protein: CASSINRRGTNYGYTF
CDR3 DNA: TGTGCCAGCAGCATAAACCGGAGGGGCACGAACTATGGCTACACCTTC

clone size: -
D gene: -
J gene: TRBJ1-1
V gene: TRBV19
CDR3 protein: CASSIRGHGGTEAFF
CDR3 DNA: TGTGCCAGTAGTATAAGAGGCCACGGGGGCACTGAAGCTTTCTTT

clone size: -
D gene: -
J gene: TRBJ2-2
V gene: TRBV7-9
CDR3 protein: CASSLSPVNTGELFF
CDR3 DNA: TGTGCCAGCAGCTTATCCCCGGTGAACACCGGGGAGCTGTTTTTT

clone size: few
D gene: TRBD1
J gene: TRBJ1-2
V gene: TRBV3-1
CDR3 protein: CASSQGTGRNGYTF
CDR3 DNA: TGTGCCAGCAGCCAAGGGACAGGGAGAAATGGCTACACCTTC

clone size: -
D gene: TRBD1
J gene: TRBJ1-2
V gene: TRBV29-1
CDR3 protein: CSVPGDQGAHYGYTF
CDR3 DNA: TGCAGCGTTCCGGGGGATCAGGGGGCCCACTATGGCTACACCTTC

clone size: many
D gene: -
J gene: TRBJ1-6
V gene: TRBV7-2
CDR3 protein: CASSFPSDNSPLHF
CDR3 DNA: TGTGCCAGCAGCTTCCCCAGCGATAATTCACCCCTCCACTTT

clone size: -
D gene: TRBD1
J gene: TRBJ2-7
V gene: TRBV7-9
CDR3 protein: CASSQSPGQTYEQYF
CDR3 DNA: TGCGCCAGCAGCCAAAGCCCGGGACAGACCTACGAGCAGTACTTC

clone size: -
D gene: -
J gene: TRBJ1-6
V gene: TRBV4-1
CDR3 protein: CASSQDGAGLLLHF
CDR3 DNA: TGCGCCAGCAGCCAAGATGGTGCGGGGCTGCTCCTCCACTTT

clone size: -
D gene: TRBD2
J gene: TRBJ2-2
V gene: TRBV9
CDR3 protein: CASSPGLAGVGTGELFF
CDR3 DNA: TGTGCCAGCAGCCCAGGACTAGCGGGAGTGGGCACCGGGGAGCTGTTTTTT

clone size: many
D gene: -
J gene: TRBJ1-2
V gene: TRBV29-1
CDR3 protein: CSALSRGDYGYTF
CDR3 DNA: TGCAGCGCCCTCTCTAGGGGCGACTATGGCTACACCTTC

clone size: few
D gene: -
J gene: TRBJ2-7
V gene: TRBV5-1
CDR3 protein: CASSYYSGSGEQYF
CDR3 DNA: TGCGCCAGCAGCTACTACTCAGGGTCGGGCGAGCAGTACTTC

clone size: many
D gene: -
J gene: TRBJ2-2
V gene: TRBV29-1
CDR3 protein: CSVDFGAITGELFF
CDR3 DNA: TGCAGCGTTGATTTCGGGGCGATCACCGGGGAGCTGTTTTTT

clone size: -
D gene: -
J gene: TRBJ2-7
V gene: TRBV6-5
CDR3 protein: CASSWRQGPAGALEQCF
CDR3 DNA: TGTGCCAGCAGTTGGAGACAGGGACCAGCGGGAGCTCTCGAGCAGTGCTTC

clone size: -
D gene: -
J gene: TRBJ1-2
V gene: TRBV11-2
CDR3 protein: CASSFGQLGMGYTF
CDR3 DNA: TGTGCCAGCAGCTTCGGACAGCTGGGAATGGGCTACACCTTC

clone size: -
D gene: TRBD1
J gene: TRBJ2-7
V gene: TRBV7-2
CDR3 protein: CASSKPGQGVYEQYF
CDR3 DNA: TGTGCCAGCAGTAAACCGGGACAGGGAGTGTACGAGCAGTACTTC

clone size: -
D gene: TRBD1
J gene: TRBJ1-2
V gene: TRBV29-1
CDR3 protein: CSFAGGDHGYTF
CDR3 DNA: TGCAGCTTCGCAGGGGGCGATCATGGCTACACCTTC

clone size: many
D gene: -
J gene: TRBJ1-1
V gene: TRBV7-2
CDR3 protein: CASSLSDFEAFF
CDR3 DNA: TGTGCCAGCAGCTTGTCTGACTTTGAAGCTTTCTTT

clone size: -
D gene: -
J gene: TRBJ2-7
V gene: TRBV11-1
CDR3 protein: CASTRSTFPAHYEQYF
CDR3 DNA: TGTGCCAGCACCCGGAGCACTTTCCCCGCACACTACGAGCAGTACTTC

clone size: few
D gene: TRBD1
J gene: TRBJ1-1
V gene: TRBV10-3
CDR3 protein: CAISDRNRGLKNTEAFF
CDR3 DNA: TGTGCCATCAGTGACAGAAACAGGGGGCTTAAGAACACTGAAGCTTTCTTT

clone size: few
D gene: -
J gene: TRBJ2-7
V gene: TRBV20-1
CDR3 protein: CSARASSGGVYEQYF
CDR3 DNA: TGCAGTGCTAGAGCCAGTAGCGGAGGGGTTTACGAGCAGTACTTC

clone size: many
D gene: -
J gene: TRBJ1-5
V gene: TRBV10-3
CDR3 protein: CAHPFQGASNQPQHF
CDR3 DNA: TGTGCCCATCCGTTTCAGGGAGCTAGCAATCAGCCCCAGCATTTT

clone size: once
D gene: TRBD1
J gene: TRBJ1-5
V gene: TRBV19
CDR3 protein: CASIPLLGTGVAQPQHF
CDR3 DNA: TGTGCCAGTATTCCCCTTCTGGGGACAGGGGTCGCGCAGCCCCAGCATTTT

clone size: few
D gene: -
J gene: TRBJ2-7
V gene: TRBV7-2
CDR3 protein: CASVRDTTYEQYF
CDR3 DNA: TGTGCCAGCGTCCGGGACACCACTTACGAGCAGTACTTC

clone size: many
D gene: -
J gene: TRBJ1-6
V gene: TRBV7-2
CDR3 protein: CASSLVGGPNSPLHF
CDR3 DNA: TGTGCCAGCAGCTTAGTGGGGGGACCTAATTCACCCCTCCACTTT

clone size: -
D gene: TRBD1
J gene: TRBJ1-2
V gene: TRBV10-2
CDR3 protein: CASSPLTDRDYGYTF
CDR3 DNA: TGCGCCAGCAGTCCTTTAACCGACAGGGACTATGGCTACACCTTC

clone size: -
D gene: TRBD2
J gene: TRBJ2-7
V gene: TRBV5-6
CDR3 protein: CASSLAGGRIDEQYF
CDR3 DNA: TGTGCCAGCAGCTTGGCTGGCGGGAGGATCGACGAGCAGTACTTC

clone size: few
D gene: -
J gene: TRBJ1-1
V gene: TRBV4-2
CDR3 protein: CASSPDSRHSEAFF
CDR3 DNA: TGTGCCAGCAGCCCGGACAGCCGGCACTCAGAAGCTTTCTTT

clone size: few
D gene: -
J gene: TRBJ1-6
V gene: TRBV19
CDR3 protein: CASSRGLSSYNSPLHF
CDR3 DNA: TGTGCCAGCAGTCGGGGGCTGAGCTCCTATAATTCACCCCTCCACTTT

clone size: many
D gene: TRBD1
J gene: TRBJ2-7
V gene: TRBV15
CDR3 protein: CATSSSGTGSSYEQYF
CDR3 DNA: TGTGCCACCAGCAGCTCCGGGACAGGGTCCTCCTACGAGCAGTACTTC

clone size: -
D gene: TRBD1
J gene: TRBJ2-7
V gene: TRBV10-3
CDR3 protein: CATGTGGLEQYF
CDR3 DNA: TGTGCCACCGGGACAGGGGGGCTCGAGCAGTACTTC

clone size: many
D gene: TRBD1
J gene: TRBJ1-1
V gene: TRBV29-1
CDR3 protein: CSVEEAQGVLNTEAFF
CDR3 DNA: TGCAGCGTTGAAGAAGCTCAGGGGGTGTTGAACACTGAAGCTTTCTTT

clone size: many
D gene: -
J gene: TRBJ1-2
V gene: TRBV9
CDR3 protein: CASSVEGSRYYGYTF
CDR3 DNA: TGTGCCAGCAGCGTAGAAGGCTCCCGGTACTATGGCTACACCTTC

clone size: -
D gene: -
J gene: TRBJ2-7
V gene: TRBV12-3/TRBV12-4
CDR3 protein: CATQPNGDYEQYF
CDR3 DNA: TGTGCCACCCAGCCGAACGGTGACTACGAGCAGTACTTC

clone size: many
D gene: TRBD1
J gene: TRBJ2-7
V gene: TRBV9
CDR3 protein: CASSPPTGPHEQYF
CDR3 DNA: TGTGCCAGCAGCCCACCGACAGGGCCCCACGAGCAGTACTTC

clone size: few
D gene: -
J gene: TRBJ2-5
V gene: TRBV12-5
CDR3 protein: CASGLSPGPKIF
CDR3 DNA: TGTGCTAGTGGTTTGAGCCCGGGACCAAAGATTTTC

clone size: many
D gene: -
J gene: TRBJ2-5
V gene: TRBV6-5
CDR3 protein: CASSTGGAQYF
CDR3 DNA: TGTGCCAGCAGCACTGGGGGAGCCCAGTACTTC

clone size: many
D gene: -
J gene: TRBJ1-1
V gene: TRBV19
CDR3 protein: CASSPRGGMDTEAFF
CDR3 DNA: TGTGCCAGTAGTCCCCGGGGGGGAATGGACACTGAAGCTTTCTTT

clone size: few
D gene: TRBD1
J gene: TRBJ2-6
V gene: TRBV5-1
CDR3 protein: CASSSDRRTSGANVLTF
CDR3 DNA: TGCGCCAGCAGCTCGGACAGGAGAACTTCTGGGGCCAACGTCCTGACTTTC

clone size: -
D gene: -
J gene: TRBJ1-1
V gene: TRBV6-4
CDR3 protein: CASSDSTGRAFF
CDR3 DNA: TGTGCCAGCAGTGATTCGACAGGACGGGCTTTCTTT

clone size: many
D gene: -
J gene: TRBJ1-2
V gene: TRBV6-1
CDR3 protein: CASRDLGAYGYTF
CDR3 DNA: TGTGCCAGCAGGGATCTGGGCGCATATGGCTACACCTTC

clone size: many
D gene: -
J gene: TRBJ2-7
V gene: TRBV7-6
CDR3 protein: CASSAGTGYEQYF
CDR3 DNA: TGTGCCAGCAGCGCGGGTACAGGATACGAGCAGTACTTC

clone size: -
D gene: TRBD1
J gene: TRBJ1-1
V gene: TRBV20-1
CDR3 protein: CSALLRQGAYTEAFF
CDR3 DNA: TGCAGTGCCCTCCTTCGACAGGGTGCGTACACTGAAGCTTTCTTT

clone size: many
D gene: -
J gene: TRBJ1-1
V gene: TRBV20-1
CDR3 protein: CSASLRFSSTEAFF
CDR3 DNA: TGCAGTGCTAGCCTGAGATTTTCGAGCACTGAAGCTTTCTTT

clone size: many
D gene: TRBD1
J gene: TRBJ2-7
V gene: TRBV29-1
CDR3 protein: CSVQGAQEQYF
CDR3 DNA: TGCAGCGTTCAGGGGGCGCAAGAGCAGTACTTC

clone size: many
D gene: -
J gene: TRBJ2-6
V gene: TRBV2
CDR3 protein: CASSRTASSGANVLTF
CDR3 DNA: TGTGCCAGCAGTCGGACAGCCAGCTCTGGGGCCAACGTCCTGACTTTC